One sample yielded the 18 T cell receptor beta chains listed below, sequenced in a study of Graves' ophthalmopathy and Graves' hyperthyroidism. As the template, RNA transcripts were used to amplify TCR beta CDR3 regions. An initial RT-PCR round employing HTBI primers preceded a second-round multiplex PCR. Each CDR3 protein gets one entry after TCRdb re-called the multiplex PCR reads with MiXCR. The data hold approximately 540,000 distinct CDR3 sequences, with less than 40% observed a single time. Material for sequencing was peripheral blood or thyroid tissue (not recorded which). All receptors derive from an adult man with Graves' hyperthyroidism.

This clonotype has at least ten counts. The V gene is TRBV12-3 or TRBV12-4, the J gene TRBJ2-7; 10 nucleotides align to TRBD1. This CDR3 is 15 amino acids long. The trim removed 2 bases at V and 5 bases at J, leaving 6 bases unmatched. As DNA, the CDR3 is TGTGCCAGCAGTTTAAGGACAGGGGGATGGGACGAGCAGTACTTC. Protein: CASSLRTGGWDEQYF.

The table lists this clonotype with many counts. The V gene is TRBV9, the J gene TRBJ1-2; D may be TRBD1 (5 bases). The V gene's germline CDR1 is SGDLS and CDR2 YYNGEE. The CDR3 has 15 amino acids. The ends were cut back, 0 bases at V and 4 bases at J, with 13 bases in the middle. The CDR3 protein is CASSVDQGNSYGYTF. CDR3 DNA sequence: TGTGCCAGCAGCGTAGACCAGGGTAATTCCTATGGCTACACCTTC.

There are a few counts of this clonotype. A much bigger clone sits one base away, suggesting this may be a read error. Because it lacks the conserved phenylalanine or tryptophan at the end, this CDR3 is likely a read error. The chain joins TRBV10-3 to TRBJ1-5; D is possibly TRBD1 (6 bases). Germline values: CDR1 ENHRY, CDR2 SYGVKD. The CDR3 totals 19 residues. Deletions cut 1 base from V and 0 bases from J, with 19 bases between. CDR3 amino acids: CAISELWVPGHSSNQPQHL. DNA for the CDR3: TGTGCCATCAGTGAGTTATGGGTCCCGGGACATTCTAGCAATCAGCCCCAGCATCTT.

This clonotype was recorded at least ten times. The chain combines TRBV5-8 with TRBJ1-2; no reliable D call. Trimming pared 4 bases from V and 1 base from J, leaving 8 bases between. Germline lookup yields CDR1 SGHTS and CDR2 YDEGEE. The CDR3 is 13 amino acids. Here the CDR3 reads CASSPGSNYGYTF. The CDR3 nucleotides read TGTGCCAGCAGCCCGGGCAGTAACTATGGCTACACCTTC.

This clonotype was found many times. This chain joins TRBV4-2 and TRBJ2-7, with D possibly being TRBD1 (6 bases). There are 15 residues in the CDR3. V lost 0 bases and J 6 bases, leaving 15 bases between the germline ends. Germline V gene sequence: CDR1 LGHNA, CDR2 YNFKEQ. The DNA of the CDR3 is TGTGCCAGCAGCCAAGATGGGACATCGGGTCGCGAGCAGTACTTC. Protein: CASSQDGTSGREQYF.

V and J are TRBV20-1 and TRBJ2-3; 8 bases map to TRBD2. CDR1 is DFQATT, CDR2 SNEGSKA, per germline (reference sequence). V lost 2 bases to trimming and J lost 0 bases; unmatched junction nucleotides: 13. The CDR3 spans 18 residues. The CDR3 loop reads CSARSFLAGGWSTDTQYF. CDR3 in DNA: TGCAGTGCTAGATCTTTCTTGGCGGGAGGTTGGAGCACAGATACGCAGTATTTT.

This clonotype was recorded at least ten times. This chain uses TRBV7-9 with TRBJ1-2; no clear D gene. Trimming cost V 2 bases and J 2 bases, with 21 bases left between them. Germline V lookup: CDR1 SEHNR, CDR2 FQNEAQ (reference sequence). The CDR3 contains 18 residues. CDR3 sequence reads: CASSLLTTEKDVNYGYTF. CDR3 nucleotide sequence: TGTGCCAGCAGCTTATTGACTACAGAGAAAGATGTGAACTATGGCTACACCTTC.

The V and J genes are TRBV7-9 and TRBJ2-5; possible D gene TRBD1, 5 bases. Germline CDR1 is SEHNR and CDR2 is FQNEAQ (reference sequence). V lost 0 bases and J 9 bases, leaving 8 bases between the germline ends. There are 12 residues in the CDR3. CDR3 in DNA: TGTGCCAGCAGCTTAGCGGGGCAGCCCCAGTACTTC. Amino acids: CASSLAGQPQYF.

This clonotype has only a few counts. The CDR3 sequence: CACRSGSSTDTQYF. The CDR3 nucleotides are TGTGCCTGCCGGTCGGGGTCTAGCACAGATACGCAGTATTTT. The rearrangement joins TRBV2 to TRBJ2-3; weak D call: TRBD2 (5 bases). This CDR3 has 14 amino acids. CDR1 SNHLY and CDR2 FYNNEI come from the germline V gene. Trimming removed 11 bases from V and 0 bases from J, with 15 bases in between. The entire variable domain, with the rest obtained from reference TRBV2 and TRBJ2-3, is as follows: EPEVTQTPSHQVTQMGQEVILRCVPISNHLYFYWYRQILGQKVEFLVSFYNNEISEKSEIFDDQFSVERPDGSNFTLKIRSTKLEDSAMYFCACRSGSSTDTQYFGPGTRLTVL.

This clonotype came up many times. The J gene is TRBJ2-5, the V gene TRBV29-1, with TRBD1 as a possible D gene (5 bases). The V and J ends lost 7 bases and 1 base respectively, with 16 bases between them. This CDR3 has 14 residues. Germline V gene sequence: CDR1 SQVTM, CDR2 ANQGSEA. The CDR3, as DNA: TGCAGCGGGACCGCCGACAGCCTCCAAGAGACCCAGTACTTC. Residues: CSGTADSLQETQYF. Full variable domain (rest looked up from reference TRBV29-1 and TRBJ2-5): SAVISQKPSRDICQRGTSLTIQCQVDSQVTMMFWYRQQPGQSLTLIATANQGSEATYESGFVIDKFPISRPNLTFSTLTVSNMSPEDSSIYLCSGTADSLQETQYFGPGTRLLVL.

The chain is built from TRBV19 and TRBJ2-2; TRBD2 matches at 10 bases. J gave up 0 bases and V 5 bases, and 6 bases lay outside the gene matches. Germline V gene sequence: CDR1 LNHDA, CDR2 SQIVND (reference sequence). CDR3 size: 17 residues. The CDR3 reads CASSPGLARTNTGELFF. For the CDR3, the DNA is TGTGCCAGTAGTCCGGGACTAGCGCGCACGAACACCGGGGAGCTGTTTTTT.

The chain couples TRBV4-1 to TRBJ2-5; the match to TRBD2 covers 14 bases. Trimming cost V 1 base and J 5 bases; bases outside gene matches: 6. CDR1 is MGHRA, CDR2 YSYEKL, per germline. There are 17 residues in the CDR3. CDR3 residues: CASSQVGTSGGAETQYF. The CDR3 DNA follows: TGCGCCAGCAGCCAAGTGGGGACTAGCGGGGGCGCGGAGACCCAGTACTTC.

This sequence joins TRBV5-4 and TRBJ2-5; perhaps TRBD2 as D (5 bases). Trimming stripped 4 bases from V and 4 bases from J, with 14 bases between. The CDR3 length is 14 residues. Per germline, CDR1 SGHNT and CDR2 YYREEE (reference sequence). CDR3 amino acids: CASSTWGEGETQYF. Written as DNA, the CDR3 is TGTGCCAGCAGCACCTGGGGAGAGGGAGAGACCCAGTACTTC.

At least ten counts were recorded for this clonotype. The chain couples TRBV7-9 to TRBJ1-4; 7 nucleotides line up with TRBD1. Germline CDR1 SEHNR, CDR2 FQNEAQ (reference sequence). CDR3 length: 16 residues. V lost 3 bases, J lost 6 bases, and 10 bases stayed unmatched. The CDR3 loop reads CASSFAAWQGDEKLFF. CDR3 DNA: TGTGCCAGCAGCTTCGCCGCTTGGCAGGGGGATGAAAAACTGTTTTTT.

This clonotype came up many times. This sequence joins TRBV7-2 and TRBJ2-2; D is ambiguous. The CDR3 is made up of 12 amino acids. V dropped 6 bases and J dropped 6 bases, with 8 bases sitting between them. Germline V CDR1 and CDR2: SGHTA, FQGNSA. The CDR3: CASRYLAGELFF. DNA of the CDR3: TGTGCCAGCAGATATCTAGCCGGGGAGCTGTTTTTT.

This clonotype has only a few counts. The gene calls are TRBV2 and TRBJ2-2; the D gene is possibly TRBD2 (6 bases). The CDR3 is 19 amino acids. Germline V gene lookup returns CDR1 SNHLY and CDR2 FYNNEI. V was clipped by 5 bases and J by 8 bases, with 30 bases between them. CDR3: CASSYLFSGSRRDPGELFF. The CDR3 DNA reads TGTGCCAGCAGTTACCTTTTTTCGGGGTCGCGGCGGGATCCGGGGGAGCTGTTTTTT.

At least ten counts were recorded for this clonotype. The rearrangement joins TRBV7-2 to TRBJ2-2; D is tentatively TRBD1 or TRBD2 (5 bases each). Trimming removed 4 bases at V and 7 bases at J, with 13 bases between. Germline CDR1 SGHTA, CDR2 FQGNSA. The CDR3 is 14 amino acids. CDR3 in amino acids: CASSYAWGSGELFF. The CDR3 DNA reads as TGTGCCAGCAGCTACGCGTGGGGGAGCGGGGAGCTGTTTTTT.

This clonotype has at least ten counts. J is TRBJ2-7 and V is TRBV11-2, with D maybe TRBD2 (6 bases). The CDR3 is 14 amino acids. CDR1 is SGHAT and CDR2 is FQNNGV in the germline V gene. The ends were cut back, 2 bases at V and 2 bases at J, with 10 bases in the middle. CDR3 residues: CASSLLGGTYEQYF. The CDR3 coding sequence is TGTGCCAGCAGCTTACTCGGGGGAACCTACGAGCAGTACTTC.